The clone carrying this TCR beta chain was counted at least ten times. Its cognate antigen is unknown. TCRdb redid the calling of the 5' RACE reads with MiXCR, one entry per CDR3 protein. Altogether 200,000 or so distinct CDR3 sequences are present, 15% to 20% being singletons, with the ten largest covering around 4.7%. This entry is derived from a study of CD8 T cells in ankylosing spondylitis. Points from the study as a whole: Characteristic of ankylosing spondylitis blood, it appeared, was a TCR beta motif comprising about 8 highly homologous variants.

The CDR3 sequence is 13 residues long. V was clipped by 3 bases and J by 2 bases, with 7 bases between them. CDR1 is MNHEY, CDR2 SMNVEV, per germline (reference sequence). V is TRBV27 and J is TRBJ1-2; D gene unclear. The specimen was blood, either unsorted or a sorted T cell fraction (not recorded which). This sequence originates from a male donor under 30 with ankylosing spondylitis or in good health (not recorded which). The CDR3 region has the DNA TGTGCCAGCAGTTTGGGAACAAACTATGGCTACACCTTC. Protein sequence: CASSLGTNYGYTF.